Shown below are 24 T cell receptor beta chains from a single sample sequenced in a study of preoperative IRX-2 immunotherapy in early breast cancer. As to treatment: preoperative locoregional IRX-2 cytokine immunotherapy. Here immunoSEQ multiplex PCR was the method, and the copy in TCRdb shows in-frame clones only, minus some. In the table there are 20,000 to 30,000 clones, 95% of which are singletons. The starting material was tumor tissue, obtained after IRX-2 immunotherapy. All receptors come from a human donor with breast cancer.

This clone was recorded a few times. V is TRBV18 and J is TRBJ2-2, with 9 nucleotides matching TRBD1. The CDR3 runs 16 residues. V gave up 0 bases and J gave up 4 bases; unmatched junction bases: 3. Germline CDR1 reads KGHSH; CDR2 reads LQKENI. DNA of the CDR3: TGTGCCAGCTCACCACCGGGACAGGGACTCACCGGGGAGCTGTTTTTT. Translation gives CASSPPGQGLTGELFF.

This sequence joins TRBV4-3 and TRBJ2-6; no clear D gene. The CDR3 covers 15 residues. Germline V lookup: CDR1 LGHNA, CDR2 YSLEER. Trimming cost V 5 bases and J 0 bases, with 8 bases left between them. In DNA, the CDR3 is TGCGCCAGCAGCAGGGAAACCTCTGGGGCCAACGTCCTGACTTTC. Its protein is CASSRETSGANVLTF.

The genes are TRBV12-5 and TRBJ2-5; D is ambiguous. V dropped 0 bases and J dropped 5 bases, with 1 base sitting between them. Germline V gene lookup returns CDR1 LGHNT and CDR2 FRNRAP. This CDR3 has 11 residues. This CDR3 reads CASGLVETQYF. CDR3 DNA sequence: TGTGCTAGTGGTTTGGTGGAGACCCAGTACTTC.

The chain carries TRBV19 and TRBJ2-3; D gene ambiguous. The CDR3 covers 12 residues. With 6 bases removed from V and 2 bases from J, the gap between germline ends came to 6 bases. Germline assignment: CDR1 LNHDA and CDR2 SQIVND (reference sequence). The CDR3 nucleotides read TGTGCCAGTAGAGAAACCACAGATACGCAGTATTTT. This encodes CASRETTDTQYF.

Regarding this clone: An end of the junction differs from the germline gene, which may be a read error. The chain is built from TRBV7-7 and TRBJ2-2, with D uncertain. Germline V gene sequence: CDR1 SSHAT, CDR2 FNYEAQ (reference sequence). CDR3 length equals 13 residues. In nucleotides, the CDR3 is TGTGCTAGCAGCTTAGGTCTAGCCGGGGAGCTGTTTTTT. This sequence encodes CASSLGLAGELFF.

The genes are TRBV4-1 and TRBJ2-3; TRBD2 matches 12 bases. Looked up from germline, CDR1 is MGHRA and CDR2 is YSYEKL. CDR3 size: 21 residues. The V and J ends lost 2 bases and 3 bases, in that order; junction bases with no gene match: 18. CDR3 coding DNA: TGCGCCAGCAGCCAAACACCCAATCTAGCGGGGGGGCTCGGTGGGACAGATACGCAGTATTTT. Its translation is CASSQTPNLAGGLGGTDTQYF.

This chain links TRBV6-5 with TRBJ1-2; TRBD1 matches at 7 bases. Germline V CDR1 and CDR2: MNHEY, SVGAGI. There are 12 residues in the CDR3. With V trimmed by 4 bases and J by 7 bases, 3 bases remained unmatched. CDR3 region: CASSSTGPGYTF. CDR3 sequence (DNA): TGTGCCAGCAGTTCGACAGGGCCTGGCTACACCTTC.

J is TRBJ2-5 and V is TRBV6-1; TRBD2 is a possible D gene (5 bases). The V gene's germline CDR1 is MNHNS and CDR2 SASEGT. V was clipped by 3 bases and J by 5 bases, with 16 bases between them. The CDR3 covers 15 residues. CDR3 coding DNA: TGTGCCAGCAGTGATCCTAGCCGCCCCCGGGAGACCCAGTACTTC. The encoded protein is CASSDPSRPRETQYF.

The chain carries TRBV10-3 and TRBJ2-7; tentatively, D is TRBD2 (7 bases). This CDR3 has 14 residues. Germline values: CDR1 ENHRY, CDR2 SYGVKD. Trimming stripped 10 bases from V and 5 bases from J, with 21 bases between. The CDR3 region is CATSGAGDSNEQYF. CDR3 DNA: TGTGCCACCTCAGGGGCGGGAGATAGCAACGAGCAGTACTTC.

In its sample, this clone was seen once. This rearrangement joins TRBV7-3 to TRBJ1-2; TRBD1 is a possible D gene (5 bases). Trimming pared 1 base from V and 8 bases from J, leaving 14 bases between. Per the germline V gene, CDR1 is SGHTA and CDR2 is FQGTGA. This CDR3 contains 14 residues. The CDR3, as DNA: TGTGCCAGCAGCTTAAGGGGCTCAGAAGGCGGCTACACCTTC. As protein: CASSLRGSEGGYTF. The complete variable domain, with remaining parts taken from reference TRBV7-3 and TRBJ1-2, reads GAGVSQTPSNKVTEKGKYVELRCDPISGHTALYWYRQSLGQGPEFLIYFQGTGAADDSGLPNDRFFAVRPEGSVSTLKIQRTERGDSAVYLCASSLRGSEGGYTFGSGTRLTVV.

The chain links TRBV30 to TRBJ1-2; 9 bases are a match to TRBD1. V lost 3 bases, J lost 4 bases, and 3 bases stayed unmatched. CDR3 length: 13 amino acids. The germline V gene has CDR1 GTSNPN and CDR2 SVGIG (reference sequence). Here the CDR3 reads CAWRRDRVYGYTF. CDR3 sequence (DNA): TGTGCCTGGAGGAGGGACAGGGTCTATGGCTACACCTTC.

DNA for the CDR3: TGCGCCAGCAGCCAAACCACAGGGACGGGAGAGACCCAGTACTTC. Translating it yields CASSQTTGTGETQYF. The chain employs TRBV4-1 and TRBJ2-5; a possible D gene is TRBD1 (6 bases). V was trimmed by 2 bases and J by 4 bases, leaving 14 bases between them. The CDR3 is 15 amino acids. Germline CDR1 is MGHRA and CDR2 is YSYEKL.

J is TRBJ2-5 and V is TRBV28, with D perhaps assigned TRBD1 or TRBD2 (6 bases each). V was shortened by 3 bases and J by 4 bases, with 12 bases between the two germline ends. The CDR3 totals 14 residues. Germline CDR1 MDHEN, CDR2 SYDVKM. This CDR3 is CASSLGGSGETQYF. DNA of the CDR3: TGTGCCAGCAGTTTGGGGGGCTCGGGAGAGACCCAGTACTTC. The variable domain in full, with the rest retrieved from reference TRBV28 and TRBJ2-5, is DVKVTQSSRYLVKRTGEKVFLECVQDMDHENMFWYRQDPGLGLRLIYFSYDVKMKEKGDIPEGYSVSREKKERFSLILESASTNQTSMYLCASSLGGSGETQYFGPGTRLLVL.

This clone was detected only once. The chain uses TRBV2 and TRBJ2-7; D is tentatively TRBD1 or TRBD2 (5 bases each). V lost 5 bases and J 1 base, leaving 12 bases between the germline ends. The germline gives CDR1 SNHLY, CDR2 FYNNEI. The CDR3 spans 14 residues. CDR3 protein: CASSKTGPSYEQYF. CDR3 DNA: TGTGCCAGCAGTAAGACGGGACCATCCTACGAGCAGTACTTC.

This chain links TRBV25-1 with TRBJ1-2; D may be TRBD1 (5 bases). V dropped 3 bases and J dropped 4 bases, with 21 bases sitting between them. Per germline, CDR1 MGHDK and CDR2 SYGVNS. The CDR3 has 17 amino acids. The chain's CDR3 is CASSDSGWAGLFYGYTF. The CDR3 DNA reads as TGTGCCAGCAGTGACTCAGGGTGGGCAGGTCTGTTCTATGGCTACACCTTC.

As to this clone: The junction shows a germline mismatch at one end, possibly a read error. The chain joins TRBV7-7 to TRBJ2-3; D gene ambiguous. Germline V gene lookup returns CDR1 SSHAT and CDR2 FNYEAQ (reference sequence). CDR3 size: 13 residues. Here the CDR3 DNA reads TGTGCTAGCAGCCCTGGTATCAGAGATACGCAGTATTTT. Protein sequence: CASSPGIRDTQYF. The full variable domain, its missing parts supplied by reference TRBV7-7 and TRBJ2-3, is GAGVSQSPRYKVTKRGQDVTLRCDPISSHATLYWYQQALGQGPEFLTYFNYEAQPDKSGLPSDRFSAERPEGSISTLTIQRTEQRDSAMYRCASSPGIRDTQYFGPGTRLTVL.

The chain combines TRBV7-3 with TRBJ2-5; possible D gene TRBD2, 6 bases. V gave up 3 bases and J gave up 0 bases, with 8 bases separating them. This CDR3 is 14 amino acids long. Germline CDR1 and CDR2: SGHTA and FQGTGA. The DNA of the CDR3 is TGTGCCAGCAGCTTCGGGGGAGACCAAGAGACCCAGTACTTC. This encodes CASSFGGDQETQYF. Full variable domain (outside the CDR3, taken from reference TRBV7-3 and TRBJ2-5): GAGVSQTPSNKVTEKGKYVELRCDPISGHTALYWYRQSLGQGPEFLIYFQGTGAADDSGLPNDRFFAVRPEGSVSTLKIQRTERGDSAVYLCASSFGGDQETQYFGPGTRLLVL.

This chain connects TRBV7-2 to TRBJ2-5; D gene unclear. Germline loops: CDR1 SGHTA, CDR2 FQGNSA. CDR3 length equals 11 residues. Trimming cost V 0 bases and J 7 bases, with 3 bases left between them. CDR3 residues: CASSLARTQYF. The CDR3 DNA reads TGTGCCAGCAGCTTAGCTAGGACCCAGTACTTC.

The chain couples TRBV19 to TRBJ1-1; maybe TRBD1 (6 bases). Germline V gene lookup returns CDR1 LNHDA and CDR2 SQIVND (reference sequence). V dropped 5 bases and J dropped 1 base, with 11 bases sitting between them. The CDR3 has 14 amino acids. CDR3 coding DNA: TGTGCCAGTAGTGTGACAGGTTGGAACACTGAAGCTTTCTTT. Translating it yields CASSVTGWNTEAFF.

This chain connects TRBV6-5 to TRBJ2-1, with TRBD2 identical over 11 bases. This CDR3 has 14 residues. Germline V CDR1 and CDR2: MNHEY, SVGAGI. The junction had 5 bases not matched to a gene; V was cut back by 7 bases and J by 6 bases. CDR3 amino acids: CASTTSGGSNEQFF. CDR3 coding DNA: TGTGCCAGCACAACTAGCGGGGGAAGCAATGAGCAGTTCTTC.

This chain uses TRBV6-1 with TRBJ2-1; D is tentatively TRBD1 or TRBD2 (5 bases each). This CDR3 contains 15 residues. The germline gives CDR1 MNHNS, CDR2 SASEGT. V was pared by 8 bases and J by 0 bases, with 14 bases between. The chain's CDR3 is CASGGRQSSYNEQFF. CDR3 DNA: TGTGCCAGCGGGGGACGGCAATCCTCCTACAATGAGCAGTTCTTC.

The CDR3 is CSVAGGSGYTF. Here the CDR3 DNA reads TGCAGCGTCGCAGGGGGCTCGGGCTACACCTTC. V and J are TRBV29-1 and TRBJ1-2; 8 nucleotides line up with TRBD1. CDR1 is SQVTM, CDR2 ANQGSEA, per germline. The J segment lost 8 bases and the V segment lost 6 bases, leaving 5 bases of the junction unmatched. This CDR3 is 11 amino acids long. The full variable domain, with the rest looked up from reference TRBV29-1 and TRBJ1-2, is SAVISQKPSRDICQRGTSLTIQCQVDSQVTMMFWYRQQPGQSLTLIATANQGSEATYESGFVIDKFPISRPNLTFSTLTVSNMSPEDSSIYLCSVAGGSGYTFGSGTRLTVV.

This chain connects TRBV7-3 to TRBJ2-7, with TRBD2 identical over 9 bases. V gave up 5 bases and J gave up 2 bases; unmatched junction bases: 10. CDR3 length: 16 residues. In germline, CDR1 is SGHTA, CDR2 FQGTGA. CDR3 in amino acids: CASSPNRAGGTYEQYF. The DNA of the CDR3 is TGTGCCAGCAGCCCCAACCGAGCGGGAGGTACCTACGAGCAGTACTTC.

The chain has TRBV10-2 and TRBJ1-5; TRBD1 matches 7 bases. Germline CDR1 WSHSY, CDR2 SAAADI. CDR3 length: 14 amino acids. The V gene end was trimmed by 6 bases and the J gene end by 5 bases; junction bases not matched to a gene: 7. CDR3 residues: CASRTAGGDQPQHF. The DNA of the CDR3 is TGCGCCAGCAGAACCGCAGGGGGGGATCAGCCCCAGCATTTT.